These 24 T cell receptor beta chains were sequenced from one sample in a study of technical replicates of blood from a few donors. Some clones are missing from TCRdb's copy, which holds only in-frame ones; the method was immunoSEQ multiplex PCR. The table has more than 70,000 clones, 90% to 97% seen once. The specimen was T cells isolated from PBMCs. The receptors here all came from a human donor in good health.

The chain recombines TRBV25-1 with TRBJ1-2; D is unresolved. This CDR3 contains 12 residues. The germline V and J ends were trimmed by 2 bases and 3 bases, with 4 bases remaining between them. Germline lookup yields CDR1 MGHDK and CDR2 SYGVNS. The CDR3 DNA reads as TGTGCCAGCAGTGAACACTACTATGGCTACACCTTC. Translating gives CASSEHYYGYTF.

The genes are TRBV27 and TRBJ1-2; D remains unclear. Trimming shortened V by 0 bases and J by 0 bases, and 8 bases separated the two germline ends. This CDR3 has 15 amino acids. CDR1 and CDR2 (germline): MNHEY, SMNVEV (reference sequence). The chain's CDR3 is CASSLSYRPNYGYTF. DNA for the CDR3: TGTGCCAGCAGTTTATCGTACAGACCTAACTATGGCTACACCTTC.

Only one count was recorded for this clone. The chain couples TRBV5-1 to TRBJ2-3, with no clear D. The V end lost 4 bases, the J end lost 6 bases, and 12 bases lay between the germline ends. This CDR3 has 13 amino acids. Germline CDR1 is SGHRS and CDR2 is YFSETQ. The CDR3 is CASSPPSGDTQYF. The CDR3 region has the DNA TGCGCCAGCAGCCCACCATCCGGGGATACGCAGTATTTT.

The V and J genes are TRBV7-2 and TRBJ1-4; D possibly corresponds to TRBD1 (5 bases). Germline lookup yields CDR1 SGHTA and CDR2 FQGNSA. CDR3 length equals 15 residues. Trimming shortened V by 2 bases and J by 8 bases, and 15 bases separated the two germline ends. CDR3 sequence: CASSLTGGGTEKLFF. The CDR3 nucleotides read TGTGCCAGCAGCTTAACAGGCGGGGGTACAGAAAAACTGTTTTTT.

This rearrangement joins TRBV6-5 to TRBJ1-3, with D perhaps matching TRBD1 (6 bases). The CDR3 extends over 14 amino acids. In germline, CDR1 is MNHEY, CDR2 SVGAGI. V gave up 6 bases and J gave up 3 bases, with 12 bases separating them. CDR3 residues: CASSTTGFGNTIYF. CDR3 nucleotides: TGTGCCAGCAGCACGACAGGCTTTGGAAACACCATATATTTT.

The chain employs TRBV7-6 and TRBJ2-3; 7 bases align to TRBD2. CDR1 and CDR2 from the germline V gene are SGHVS and FNYEAQ. The CDR3 is made up of 15 amino acids. The V gene end was trimmed by 2 bases and the J gene end by 2 bases; junction bases not matched to a gene: 4. CDR3 in DNA: TGTGCCAGCAGCTTATTCGGGGGGATCACAGATACGCAGTATTTT. Translated, it gives CASSLFGGITDTQYF.

This clone was seen once. The chain recombines TRBV2 with TRBJ2-3, with 7 positions matching TRBD2. CDR1 and CDR2 from the germline V gene are SNHLY and FYNNEI. The CDR3 covers 14 residues. Trimming at V came to 7 bases and at J to 0 bases, leaving 4 bases not matched to a gene. CDR3 loop: CASKGSGSTDTQYF. CDR3 DNA: TGTGCCAGCAAAGGTAGCGGGAGCACAGATACGCAGTATTTT.

This chain connects TRBV18 to TRBJ1-2; D possibly corresponds to TRBD1 (5 bases). This CDR3 contains 14 residues. V lost 2 bases, J lost 2 bases, and 9 bases lay in between. Germline V CDR1 and CDR2: KGHSH, LQKENI. The CDR3 region has the DNA TGTGCCAGCTCACCAGGGGCCACGAACTATGGCTACACCTTC. Translation: CASSPGATNYGYTF.

This chain links TRBV5-1 with TRBJ2-5, with 7 bases lining up with TRBD2. CDR1 is SGHRS, CDR2 YFSETQ, per germline. CDR3 length: 14 amino acids. V dropped 3 bases and J dropped 1; count of bases not matched to a gene: 3. This CDR3 is CASSWGTTQETQYF. The CDR3 coding sequence is TGCGCCAGCAGCTGGGGGACTACCCAAGAGACCCAGTACTTC.

The V gene is TRBV27, the J gene TRBJ2-7; the D gene is possibly TRBD1 (5 bases). Germline V lookup: CDR1 MNHEY, CDR2 SMNVEV (reference sequence). This CDR3 is 14 amino acids long. Trimming pared 1 base from V and 2 bases from J, leaving 9 bases between. In nucleotides, the CDR3 is TGTGCCAGCAGTTTATTGGGGCAACCCTACGAGCAGTACTTC. Its protein is CASSLLGQPYEQYF.

The V gene is TRBV6-1, the J gene TRBJ1-2; 7 nucleotides line up with TRBD1. V lost 6 bases to trimming and J lost 7 bases; unmatched junction nucleotides: 8. Germline assignment: CDR1 MNHNS and CDR2 SASEGT. The CDR3 totals 13 residues. The CDR3 spells CASRTPGQTGYTF. CDR3 nucleotide sequence: TGTGCCAGCAGAACACCGGGACAGACTGGCTACACCTTC.

The chain combines TRBV2 with TRBJ2-7; 9 nucleotides agree with TRBD2. The germline gives CDR1 SNHLY, CDR2 FYNNEI. The CDR3 loop spans 15 amino acids. After removal of 4 bases from V and 7 bases from J, the junction contained 11 bases not matched to a gene. The CDR3 DNA sequence: TGTGCCAGCAGTGGACTAGCGGAACCCGGGGGGGAGCAGTACTTC. Protein sequence: CASSGLAEPGGEQYF.

V usage is TRBV27 and J usage is TRBJ2-3; 8 nucleotides match TRBD2. The CDR3 extends over 14 amino acids. Trimming at V came to 2 bases and at J to 8 bases, leaving 6 bases not matched to a gene. Germline CDR1 reads MNHEY; CDR2 reads SMNVEV (reference sequence). As DNA, the CDR3 is TGTGCCAGCAGTTTAGCGGGGGGCTTCGTTACGCAGTATTTT. Translated: CASSLAGGFVTQYF.

CDR3: CSVGVSVGYTF. The DNA of the CDR3 is TGCAGCGTTGGTGTATCCGTTGGCTACACCTTC. This chain links TRBV29-1 with TRBJ1-2; the D is unclear. The CDR3 loop spans 11 amino acids. Germline V gene data show CDR1 as SQVTM and CDR2 as ANQGSEA. The V end lost 4 bases, the J end lost 7 bases, and 10 bases lay between the germline ends.

The V call is TRBV6-5, the J call TRBJ1-2, with TRBD1 as a possible D gene (5 bases). The CDR3 has 15 residues. Trimming took 0 bases from V and 5 from J, leaving 13 bases between them. Germline CDR1 is MNHEY and CDR2 is SVGAGI. CDR3 region: CASSYSAGLGYGYTF. CDR3 nucleotides: TGTGCCAGCAGTTACTCGGCAGGGCTAGGGTATGGCTACACCTTC.

This rearrangement joins TRBV5-1 to TRBJ1-2; D may be TRBD1 (5 bases). Germline V gives CDR1 SGHRS, CDR2 YFSETQ. There are 16 residues in the CDR3. Between the trimmed V and J ends, which lost 3 bases and 4 bases, there was a span of 19 bases. The DNA for the CDR3 is TGCGCCAGCAGCTCGGACGGCGGAGGGGCGAGCTATGGCTACACCTTC. It is translated as CASSSDGGGASYGYTF.

The CDR3 sequence is CATYAPLTDEQFF. CDR3 sequence (DNA): TGTGCCACCTACGCCCCCCTAACCGATGAGCAGTTCTTC. The rearrangement uses TRBV6-5 and TRBJ2-1; unclear D gene. The CDR3 has 13 residues. Trimming stripped 10 bases from V and 8 bases from J, with 18 bases between. Germline-derived CDR1 and CDR2 are MNHEY and SVGAGI.

V gene TRBV7-8 combines with J gene TRBJ1-1; D may be TRBD1 (5 bases). The CDR3 totals 14 residues. Between the trimmed V and J ends, which lost 3 bases and 3 bases, there was a span of 11 bases. Germline V lookup: CDR1 SGHVS, CDR2 FQNEAQ. CDR3: CASSFSGIHTEAFF. In DNA form, the CDR3 reads TGTGCCAGCAGCTTCTCAGGGATTCACACTGAAGCTTTCTTT. The variable domain in full, with the rest retrieved from reference TRBV7-8 and TRBJ1-1, is GAGVSQSPRYKVAKRGQDVALRCDPISGHVSLFWYQQALGQGPEFLTYFQNEAQLDKSGLPSDRFFAERPEGSVSTLKIQRTQQEDSAVYLCASSFSGIHTEAFFGQGTRLTVV.

V is TRBV6-1 and J is TRBJ2-7; 7 nucleotides line up with TRBD2. Per germline, CDR1 MNHNS and CDR2 SASEGT. This CDR3 contains 13 residues. V lost 10 bases to trimming and J lost 0 bases; unmatched junction nucleotides: 6. The CDR3 is CATTKRDSYEQYF. The CDR3 coding sequence is TGTGCCACCACTAAGCGGGACTCCTACGAGCAGTACTTC.

This sequence joins TRBV9 and TRBJ1-2; TRBD1 aligns across 7 bases. CDR3 length: 11 amino acids. Germline V gene sequence: CDR1 SGDLS, CDR2 YYNGEE. After removal of 7 bases from V and 3 bases from J, the junction contained 0 bases not matched to a gene. The CDR3 DNA reads TGTGCCAGCGGACAGGACTATGGCTACACCTTC. Translation gives CASGQDYGYTF.

The J gene is TRBJ2-2, the V gene TRBV21-1; TRBD1 is the table's D call, not checked against the DNA. TRBV21-1 is classified as a pseudogene. The CDR3 spans 16 residues. The CDR3: CASRPKHTGLTGELFF. The DNA of the CDR3 is TGTGCCAGCAGACCAAAGCACACAGGCTTGACCGGGGAGCTGTTTTTT.

The sample holds one count of this clone. The chain uses TRBV7-6 and TRBJ2-3; TRBD2 matches 10 bases. Germline CDR1 SGHVS, CDR2 FNYEAQ. The CDR3 length is 17 residues. V shed 5 bases and J 5 bases; nucleotides not matched to a gene: 13. In nucleotides, the CDR3 is TGTGCCAGCAGCCCCGGTCTAGCGGGGGACCGACGAGATACGCAGTATTTT. Translating gives CASSPGLAGDRRDTQYF.

This chain uses TRBV7-9 with TRBJ2-6, with D unclear. Deletions cut 6 bases from V and 4 bases from J, with 10 bases between. The CDR3 sequence is 14 residues long. Germline-derived CDR1 and CDR2 are SEHNR and FQNEAQ (reference sequence). This chain's CDR3 is CASSLGAGANVLTF. CDR3 bases: TGTGCCAGCAGTCTGGGCGCGGGGGCCAACGTCCTGACTTTC.

The chain joins TRBV5-4 to TRBJ2-7, with D perhaps TRBD1 (6 bases). Germline CDR1 and CDR2: SGHNT and YYREEE (reference sequence). This CDR3 is 14 amino acids long. V lost 0 bases to trimming and J lost 2 bases, with 9 bases between them. The CDR3 loop reads CASSLAGATYEQYF. CDR3 DNA sequence: TGTGCCAGCAGCTTGGCAGGGGCGACCTACGAGCAGTACTTC.